This section outlines one TCR beta chain sequence together with its context. Its specificity is not known. Produced via immunoSEQ multiplex PCR; TCRdb's table is partial and in-frame only. The data show approximately 6,700 clones, roughly 71% seen once. All the patients suffered relapse after autologous stem cell transplantation, and brentuximab vedotin exposure differed. This sample is drawn from a study of PD-1 blockade in classical Hodgkin lymphoma. Findings and limits, study-wide: Whoever responded completely had baseline diversity much like that seen in newly diagnosed patients. Newly diagnosed patients were said to have less baseline TCR diversity than healthy donors did.

The source was peripheral blood mononuclear cells (PBMCs), collected before the second cycle of nivolumab. The sequence was collected from a human donor with classical Hodgkin lymphoma.

The CDR3 spells CASSYPRGLGTGELFF. CDR3 nucleotides: TGTGCCAGCAGTTACCCCCGGGGGTTGGGTACCGGGGAGCTGTTTTTT. The chain recombines TRBV6-6 with TRBJ2-2, with D tentatively TRBD2 (6 bases). The germline V gene has CDR1 MNHNY and CDR2 SVGAGI (reference sequence). The CDR3 covers 16 residues. The V gene lost 2 bases and the J gene lost 5 bases, with 15 bases spanning the gap.